This T cell receptor (beta chain) was sequenced for a study of CD8+CD57+ T cells in acquired aplastic anemia. Study-level results: Patients and controls were not found to differ significantly in CD8+ Simpson's diversity.

Notes on this clonotype: Antigen specificity is unknown.

Patients chosen for sequencing had CD8+CD57+ cells that had expanded, as shown by flow cytometry. Patients, without exception, had severe acquired aplastic anemia. Profiling of TCR beta VDJ combinations and CDR3 sequences used genomic DNA as template. MiXCR, applied by TCRdb to the reads, yields one record per CDR3 protein. The profile shows 150,000 or so distinct CDR3 sequences, under 55% of them singletons. Trimming cost V 7 bases and J 6 bases; bases outside gene matches: 8. This CDR3 is 14 amino acids long. In germline, CDR1 is LNHDA, CDR2 SQIVND (reference sequence). What was sequenced was sorted CD4+, CD8+, or CD8+CD57+ T cells (not recorded which) from PBMCs. V usage is TRBV19 and J usage is TRBJ2-1; 8 nucleotides agree with TRBD1. The sequence was obtained from a human donor with aplastic anemia. The CDR3: CASMDWTGSNEQFF. For the CDR3, the DNA is TGTGCCAGTATGGATTGGACAGGGTCCAATGAGCAGTTCTTC.